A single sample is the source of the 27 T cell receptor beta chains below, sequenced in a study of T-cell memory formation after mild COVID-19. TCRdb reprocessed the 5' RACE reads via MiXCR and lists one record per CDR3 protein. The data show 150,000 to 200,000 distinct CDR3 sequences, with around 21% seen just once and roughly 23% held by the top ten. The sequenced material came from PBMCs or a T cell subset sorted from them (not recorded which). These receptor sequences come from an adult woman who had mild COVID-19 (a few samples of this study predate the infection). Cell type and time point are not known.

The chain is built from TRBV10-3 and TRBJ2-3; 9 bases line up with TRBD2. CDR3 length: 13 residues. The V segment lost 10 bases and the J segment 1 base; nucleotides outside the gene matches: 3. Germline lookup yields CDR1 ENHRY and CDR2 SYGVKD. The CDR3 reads CATWTSGTDTQYF. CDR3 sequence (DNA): TGTGCCACGTGGACTAGCGGCACAGATACGCAGTATTTT.

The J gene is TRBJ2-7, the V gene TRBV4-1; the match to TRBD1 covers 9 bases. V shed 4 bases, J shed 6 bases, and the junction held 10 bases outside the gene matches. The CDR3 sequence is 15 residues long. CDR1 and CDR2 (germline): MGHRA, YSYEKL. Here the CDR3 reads CASSLTGQGGLEQYF. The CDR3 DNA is TGCGCCAGCAGCCTGACGGGACAGGGAGGGCTCGAGCAGTACTTC.

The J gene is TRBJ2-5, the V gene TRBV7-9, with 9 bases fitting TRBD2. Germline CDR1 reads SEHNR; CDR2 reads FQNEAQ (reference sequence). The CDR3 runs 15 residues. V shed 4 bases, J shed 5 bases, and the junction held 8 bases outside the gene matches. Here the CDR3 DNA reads TGTGCCAGCAGCTCTTTAGCGGGAGTCACGGAGACCCAGTACTTC. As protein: CASSSLAGVTETQYF.

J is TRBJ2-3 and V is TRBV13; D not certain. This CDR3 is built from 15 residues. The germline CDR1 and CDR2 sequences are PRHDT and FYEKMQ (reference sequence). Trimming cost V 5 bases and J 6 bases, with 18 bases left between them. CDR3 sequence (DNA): TGTGCCAGCAGCGAATCCGGACCGGGTATGGATACGCAGTATTTT. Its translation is CASSESGPGMDTQYF.

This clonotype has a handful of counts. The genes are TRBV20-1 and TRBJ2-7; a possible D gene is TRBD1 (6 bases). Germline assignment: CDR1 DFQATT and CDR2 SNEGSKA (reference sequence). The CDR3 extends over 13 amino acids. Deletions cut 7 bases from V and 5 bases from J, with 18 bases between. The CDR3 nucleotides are TGCAGTGGCGCCAGAGGACAGAGCAACGAGCAGTACTTC. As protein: CSGARGQSNEQYF.

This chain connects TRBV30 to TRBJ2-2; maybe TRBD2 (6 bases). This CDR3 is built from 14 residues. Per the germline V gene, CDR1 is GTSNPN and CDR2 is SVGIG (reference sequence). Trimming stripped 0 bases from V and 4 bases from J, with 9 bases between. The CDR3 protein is CAWSVVGGTGELFF. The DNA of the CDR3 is TGTGCCTGGAGTGTAGTGGGAGGCACCGGGGAGCTGTTTTTT. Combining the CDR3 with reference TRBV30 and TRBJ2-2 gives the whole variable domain SQTIHQWPATLVQPVGSPLSLECTVEGTSNPNLYWYRQAAGRGLQLLFYSVGIGQISSEVPQNLSASRPQDRQFILSSKKLLLSDSGFYLCAWSVVGGTGELFFGEGSRLTVL.

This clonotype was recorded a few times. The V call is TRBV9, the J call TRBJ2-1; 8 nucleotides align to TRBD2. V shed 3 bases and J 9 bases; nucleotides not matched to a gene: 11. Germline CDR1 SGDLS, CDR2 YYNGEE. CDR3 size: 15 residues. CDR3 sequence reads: CASSEYGGAMGEQFF. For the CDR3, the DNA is TGTGCCAGCAGCGAATACGGGGGGGCCATGGGTGAGCAGTTCTTC.

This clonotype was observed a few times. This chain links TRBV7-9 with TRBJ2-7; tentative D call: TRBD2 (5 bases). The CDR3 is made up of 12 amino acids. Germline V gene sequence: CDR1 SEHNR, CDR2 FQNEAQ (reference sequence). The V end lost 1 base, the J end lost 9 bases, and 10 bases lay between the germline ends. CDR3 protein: CASSLGPRGQYF. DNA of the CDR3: TGTGCCAGCAGCTTAGGTCCCCGGGGGCAGTACTTC.

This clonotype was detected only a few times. In DNA, the CDR3 is TGTGCCAGCAGCCAAGGTAACAATGAGCAGTTCTTC. Translated: CASSQGNNEQFF. V usage is TRBV3-1 and J usage is TRBJ2-1, with D unresolved. In germline, CDR1 is LGHDT, CDR2 YNNKEL (reference sequence). V lost 1 base and J 5 bases, leaving 3 bases between the germline ends. This CDR3 region has 12 residues.

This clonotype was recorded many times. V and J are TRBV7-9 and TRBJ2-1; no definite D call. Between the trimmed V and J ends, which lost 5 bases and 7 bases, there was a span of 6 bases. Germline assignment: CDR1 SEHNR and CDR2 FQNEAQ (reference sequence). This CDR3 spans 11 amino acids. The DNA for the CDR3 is TGTGCCAGCAGCCCGACTAATGAGCAGTTCTTC. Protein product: CASSPTNEQFF. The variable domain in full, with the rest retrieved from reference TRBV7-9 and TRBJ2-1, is DTGVSQNPRHKITKRGQNVTFRCDPISEHNRLYWYRQTLGQGPEFLTYFQNEAQLEKSRLLSDRFSAERPKGSFSTLEIQRTEQGDSAMYLCASSPTNEQFFGPGTRLTVL.

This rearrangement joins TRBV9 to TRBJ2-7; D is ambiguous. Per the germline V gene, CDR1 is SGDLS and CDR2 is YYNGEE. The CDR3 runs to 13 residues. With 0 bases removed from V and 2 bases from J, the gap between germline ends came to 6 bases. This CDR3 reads CASSVGMAYEQYF. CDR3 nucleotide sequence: TGTGCCAGCAGCGTAGGAATGGCCTACGAGCAGTACTTC.

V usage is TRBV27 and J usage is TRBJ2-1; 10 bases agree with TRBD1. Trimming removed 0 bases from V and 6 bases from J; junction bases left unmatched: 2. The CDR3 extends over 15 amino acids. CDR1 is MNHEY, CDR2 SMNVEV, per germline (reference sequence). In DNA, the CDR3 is TGTGCCAGCAGTTTATCGCGGACAGGGGGCAATGAGCAGTTCTTC. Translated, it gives CASSLSRTGGNEQFF.

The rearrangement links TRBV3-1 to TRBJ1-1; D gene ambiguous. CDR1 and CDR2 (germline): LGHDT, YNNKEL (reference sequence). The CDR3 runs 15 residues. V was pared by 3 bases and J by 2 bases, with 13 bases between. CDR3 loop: CASSHGVEGNTEAFF. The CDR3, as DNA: TGTGCCAGCAGCCACGGTGTGGAGGGCAACACTGAAGCTTTCTTT.

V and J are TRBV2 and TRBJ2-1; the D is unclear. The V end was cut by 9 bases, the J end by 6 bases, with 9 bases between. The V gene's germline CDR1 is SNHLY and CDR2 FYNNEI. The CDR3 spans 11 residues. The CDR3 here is CARIWGNEQFF. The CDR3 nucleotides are TGTGCCAGGATTTGGGGCAATGAGCAGTTCTTC. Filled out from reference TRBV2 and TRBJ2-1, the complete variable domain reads EPEVTQTPSHQVTQMGQEVILRCVPISNHLYFYWYRQILGQKVEFLVSFYNNEISEKSEIFDDQFSVERPDGSNFTLKIRSTKLEDSAMYFCARIWGNEQFFGPGTRLTVL.

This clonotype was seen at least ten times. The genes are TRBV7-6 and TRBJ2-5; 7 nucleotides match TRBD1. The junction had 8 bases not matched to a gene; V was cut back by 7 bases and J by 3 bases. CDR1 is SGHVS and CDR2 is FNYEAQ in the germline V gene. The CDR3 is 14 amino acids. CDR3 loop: CASTHEQGEETQYF. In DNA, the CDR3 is TGTGCCAGCACCCACGAGCAGGGGGAAGAGACCCAGTACTTC. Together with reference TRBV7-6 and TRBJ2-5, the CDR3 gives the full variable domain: GAGVSQSPRYKVTKRGQDVALRCDPISGHVSLYWYRQALGQGPEFLTYFNYEAQQDKSGLPNDRFSAERPEGSISTLTIQRTEQRDSAMYRCASTHEQGEETQYFGPGTRLLVL.

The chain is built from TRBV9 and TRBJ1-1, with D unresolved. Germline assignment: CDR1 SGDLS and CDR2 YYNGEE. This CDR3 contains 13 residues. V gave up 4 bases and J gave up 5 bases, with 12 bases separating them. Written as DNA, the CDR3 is TGTGCCAGCAGCCCCCGTCCGGGGACTGAAGCTTTCTTT. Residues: CASSPRPGTEAFF.

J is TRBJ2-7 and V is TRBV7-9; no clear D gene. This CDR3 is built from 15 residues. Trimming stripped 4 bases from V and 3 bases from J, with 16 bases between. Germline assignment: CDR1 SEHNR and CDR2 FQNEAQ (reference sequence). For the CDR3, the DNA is TGTGCCAGCAGCTCCCCCCAGACCAGCCTCTACGAGCAGTACTTC. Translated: CASSSPQTSLYEQYF.

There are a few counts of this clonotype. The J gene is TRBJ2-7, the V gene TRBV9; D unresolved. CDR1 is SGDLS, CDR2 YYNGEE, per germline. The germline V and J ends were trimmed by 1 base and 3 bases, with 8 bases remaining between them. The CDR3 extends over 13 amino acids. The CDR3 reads CASSVTASYEQYF. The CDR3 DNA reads TGTGCCAGCAGCGTAACAGCCAGCTACGAGCAGTACTTC.

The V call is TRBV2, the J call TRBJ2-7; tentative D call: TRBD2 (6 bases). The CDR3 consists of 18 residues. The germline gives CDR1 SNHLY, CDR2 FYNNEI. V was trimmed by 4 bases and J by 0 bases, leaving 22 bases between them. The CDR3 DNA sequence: TGTGCCAGCAGTGGCGGACGGAGGGATTGGGTGACCTCCTACGAGCAGTACTTC. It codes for CASSGGRRDWVTSYEQYF.

Here the CDR3 DNA reads TGTGCCAGCAGTGACTCGACCGGGGAGCTGTTTTTT. Amino acids: CASSDSTGELFF. The V call is TRBV6-4, the J call TRBJ2-2, with unresolved D. CDR1 is MRHNA and CDR2 is SNTAGT in the germline V gene. V was cut by 0 bases and J by 5 bases, with 1 base left in between. CDR3 length: 12 residues.

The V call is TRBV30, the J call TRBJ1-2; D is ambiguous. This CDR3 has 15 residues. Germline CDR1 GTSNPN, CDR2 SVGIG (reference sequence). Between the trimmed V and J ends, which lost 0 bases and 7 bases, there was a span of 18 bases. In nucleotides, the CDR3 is TGTGCCTGGAGTGTAGGGTATATTGGAAACGGTGGCTACACCTTC. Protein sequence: CAWSVGYIGNGGYTF. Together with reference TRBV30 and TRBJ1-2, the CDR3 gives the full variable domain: SQTIHQWPATLVQPVGSPLSLECTVEGTSNPNLYWYRQAAGRGLQLLFYSVGIGQISSEVPQNLSASRPQDRQFILSSKKLLLSDSGFYLCAWSVGYIGNGGYTFGSGTRLTVV.

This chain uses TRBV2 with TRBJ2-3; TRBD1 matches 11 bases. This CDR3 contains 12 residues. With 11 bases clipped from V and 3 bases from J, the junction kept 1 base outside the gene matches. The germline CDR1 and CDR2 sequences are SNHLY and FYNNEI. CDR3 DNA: TGTGCCTGGGACAGGGGGACAGATACGCAGTATTTT. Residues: CAWDRGTDTQYF.

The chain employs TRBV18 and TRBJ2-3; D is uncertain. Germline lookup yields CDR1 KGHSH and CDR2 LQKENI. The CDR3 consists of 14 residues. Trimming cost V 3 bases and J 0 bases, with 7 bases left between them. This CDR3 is CASSPTDSTDTQYF. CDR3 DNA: TGTGCCAGCTCACCGACGGACAGCACAGATACGCAGTATTTT. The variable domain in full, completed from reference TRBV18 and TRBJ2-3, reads NAGVMQNPRHLVRRRGQEARLRCSPMKGHSHVYWYRQLPEEGLKFMVYLQKENIIDESGMPKERFSAEFPKEGPSILRIQQVVRGDSAAYFCASSPTDSTDTQYFGPGTRLTVL.

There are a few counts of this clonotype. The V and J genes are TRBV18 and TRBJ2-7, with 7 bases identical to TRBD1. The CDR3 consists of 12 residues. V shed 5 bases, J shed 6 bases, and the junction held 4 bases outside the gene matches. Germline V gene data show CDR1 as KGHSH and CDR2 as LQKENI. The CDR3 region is CASSTGVSEQYF. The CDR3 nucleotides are TGTGCCAGCTCAACAGGGGTTAGCGAGCAGTACTTC.

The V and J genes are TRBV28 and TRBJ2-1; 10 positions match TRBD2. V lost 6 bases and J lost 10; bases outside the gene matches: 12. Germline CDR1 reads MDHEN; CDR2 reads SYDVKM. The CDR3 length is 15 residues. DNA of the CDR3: TGTGCCAGCAGCCGTACTAGCGGGACCGCCGGGGAGCAGTTCTTC. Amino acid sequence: CASSRTSGTAGEQFF. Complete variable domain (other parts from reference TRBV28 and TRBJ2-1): DVKVTQSSRYLVKRTGEKVFLECVQDMDHENMFWYRQDPGLGLRLIYFSYDVKMKEKGDIPEGYSVSREKKERFSLILESASTNQTSMYLCASSRTSGTAGEQFFGPGTRLTVL.

In DNA form, the CDR3 reads TGTGCCACCAGCAGACGGACTAGCGGCTACGAGCAGTACTTC. The encoded protein is CATSRRTSGYEQYF. The J gene is TRBJ2-7, the V gene TRBV15; TRBD2 matches 10 bases. The trim removed 2 bases at V and 3 bases at J, leaving 1 base unmatched. This CDR3 has 14 residues. Germline V gene sequence: CDR1 LNHNV, CDR2 YYDKDF (reference sequence).

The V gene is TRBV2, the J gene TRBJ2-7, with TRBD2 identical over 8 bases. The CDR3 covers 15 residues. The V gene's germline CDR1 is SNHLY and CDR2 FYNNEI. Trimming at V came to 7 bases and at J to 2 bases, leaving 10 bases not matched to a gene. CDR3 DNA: TGTGCCAGCATTCTGGTAGCGGGACAAACCTACGAGCAGTACTTC. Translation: CASILVAGQTYEQYF.